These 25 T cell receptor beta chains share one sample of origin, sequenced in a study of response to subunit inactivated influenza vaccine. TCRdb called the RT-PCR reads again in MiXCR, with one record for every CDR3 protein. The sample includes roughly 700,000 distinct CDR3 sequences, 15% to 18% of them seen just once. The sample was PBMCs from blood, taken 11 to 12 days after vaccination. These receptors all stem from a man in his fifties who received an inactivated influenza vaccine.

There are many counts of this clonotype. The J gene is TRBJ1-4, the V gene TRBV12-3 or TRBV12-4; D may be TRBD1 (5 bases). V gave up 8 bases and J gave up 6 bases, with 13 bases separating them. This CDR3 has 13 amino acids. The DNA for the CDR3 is TGTGCCAGCCAGAAGGGGTATTATGAAAAACTGTTTTTT. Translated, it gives CASQKGYYEKLFF.

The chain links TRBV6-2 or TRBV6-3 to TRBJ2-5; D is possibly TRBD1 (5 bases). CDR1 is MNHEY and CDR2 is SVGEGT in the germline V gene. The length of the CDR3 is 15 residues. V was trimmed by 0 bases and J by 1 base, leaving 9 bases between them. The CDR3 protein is CASSYSIGVQETQYF. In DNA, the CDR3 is TGTGCCAGCAGTTACTCGATAGGGGTCCAAGAGACCCAGTACTTC.

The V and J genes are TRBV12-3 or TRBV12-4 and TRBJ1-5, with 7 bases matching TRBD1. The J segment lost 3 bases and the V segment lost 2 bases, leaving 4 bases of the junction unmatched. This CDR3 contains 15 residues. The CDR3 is CASSLSGTDNQPQHF. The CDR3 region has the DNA TGTGCCAGCAGTTTATCCGGGACAGACAATCAGCCCCAGCATTTT.

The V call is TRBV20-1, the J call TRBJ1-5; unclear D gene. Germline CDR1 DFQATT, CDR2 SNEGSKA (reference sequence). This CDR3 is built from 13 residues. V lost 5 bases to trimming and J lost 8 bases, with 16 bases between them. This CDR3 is CSAASGSAKPQHF. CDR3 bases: TGCAGTGCTGCGAGTGGCTCAGCCAAGCCCCAGCATTTT.

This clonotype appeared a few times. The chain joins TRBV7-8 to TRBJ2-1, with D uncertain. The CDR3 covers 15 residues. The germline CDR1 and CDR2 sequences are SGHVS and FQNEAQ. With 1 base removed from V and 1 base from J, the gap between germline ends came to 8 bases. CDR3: CASSLVVGSYNEQFF. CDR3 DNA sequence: TGTGCCAGCAGCTTAGTCGTCGGTTCCTACAATGAGCAGTTCTTC. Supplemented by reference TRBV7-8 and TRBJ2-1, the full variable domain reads GAGVSQSPRYKVAKRGQDVALRCDPISGHVSLFWYQQALGQGPEFLTYFQNEAQLDKSGLPSDRFFAERPEGSVSTLKIQRTQQEDSAVYLCASSLVVGSYNEQFFGPGTRLTVL.

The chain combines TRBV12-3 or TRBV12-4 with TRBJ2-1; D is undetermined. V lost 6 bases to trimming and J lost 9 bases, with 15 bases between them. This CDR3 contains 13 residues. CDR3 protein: CASRPPGFGEQFF. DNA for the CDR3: TGTGCCAGCAGACCTCCCGGGTTTGGTGAGCAGTTCTTC.

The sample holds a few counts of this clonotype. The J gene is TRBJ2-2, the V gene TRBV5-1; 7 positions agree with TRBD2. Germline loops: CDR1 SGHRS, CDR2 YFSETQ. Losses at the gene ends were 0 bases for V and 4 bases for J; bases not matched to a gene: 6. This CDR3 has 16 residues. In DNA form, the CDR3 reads TGCGCCAGCAGCTTGGAGGCTAGCGGAAGCACCGGGGAGCTGTTTTTT. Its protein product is CASSLEASGSTGELFF.

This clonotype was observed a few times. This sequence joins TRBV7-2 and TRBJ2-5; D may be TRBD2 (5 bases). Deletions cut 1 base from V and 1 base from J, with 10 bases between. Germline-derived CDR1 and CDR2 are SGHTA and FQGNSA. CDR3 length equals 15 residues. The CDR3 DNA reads TGTGCCAGCAGCTTAGGGGCTAGCAGCCAAGAGACCCAGTACTTC. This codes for CASSLGASSQETQYF.

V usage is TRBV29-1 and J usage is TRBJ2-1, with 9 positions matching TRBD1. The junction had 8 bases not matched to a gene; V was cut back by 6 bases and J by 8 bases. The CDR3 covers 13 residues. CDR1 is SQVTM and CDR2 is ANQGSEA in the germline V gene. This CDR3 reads CSVAGTGTYEQFF. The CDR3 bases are TGCAGCGTCGCCGGGACAGGGACTTATGAGCAGTTCTTC.

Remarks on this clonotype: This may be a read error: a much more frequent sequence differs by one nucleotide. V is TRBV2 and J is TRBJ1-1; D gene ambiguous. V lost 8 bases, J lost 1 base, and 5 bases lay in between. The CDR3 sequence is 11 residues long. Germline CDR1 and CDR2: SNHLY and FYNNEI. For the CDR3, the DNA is TGTGCCAGCCCAACGAACACTGAAGCTTTCTTT. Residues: CASPTNTEAFF. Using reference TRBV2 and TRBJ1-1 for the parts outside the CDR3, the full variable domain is EPEVTQTPSHQVTQMGQEVILRCVPISNHLYFYWYRQILGQKVEFLVSFYNNEISEKSEIFDDQFSVERPDGSNFTLKIRSTKLEDSAMYFCASPTNTEAFFGQGTRLTVV.

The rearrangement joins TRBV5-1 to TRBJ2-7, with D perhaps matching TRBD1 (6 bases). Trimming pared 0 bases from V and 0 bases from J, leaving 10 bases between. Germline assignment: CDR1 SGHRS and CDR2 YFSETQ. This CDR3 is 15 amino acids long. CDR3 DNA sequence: TGCGCCAGCAGCTTGGACCCAGGGGACTCCTACGAGCAGTACTTC. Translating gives CASSLDPGDSYEQYF.

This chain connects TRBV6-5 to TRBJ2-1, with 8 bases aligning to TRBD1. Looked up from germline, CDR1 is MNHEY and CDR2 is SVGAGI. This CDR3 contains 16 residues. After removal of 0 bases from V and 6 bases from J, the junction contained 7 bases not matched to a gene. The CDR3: CASSYSIRGRANEQFF. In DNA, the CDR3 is TGTGCCAGCAGTTACTCGATCAGGGGGCGGGCCAATGAGCAGTTCTTC.

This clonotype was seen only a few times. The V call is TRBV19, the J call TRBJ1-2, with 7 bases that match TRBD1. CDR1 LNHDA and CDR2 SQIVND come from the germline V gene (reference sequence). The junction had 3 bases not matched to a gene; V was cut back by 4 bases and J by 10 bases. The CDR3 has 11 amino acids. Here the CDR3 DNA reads TGTGCCAGTAGTAGAGACAGGGACTACACCTTC. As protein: CASSRDRDYTF.

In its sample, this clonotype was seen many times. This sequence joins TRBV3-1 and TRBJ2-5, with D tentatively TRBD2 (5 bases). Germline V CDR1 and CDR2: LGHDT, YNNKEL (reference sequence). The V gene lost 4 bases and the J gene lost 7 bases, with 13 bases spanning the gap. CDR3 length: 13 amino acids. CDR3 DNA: TGTGCCAGCAGCCGTACGAGAGAGGGGACCCAGTACTTC. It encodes CASSRTREGTQYF.

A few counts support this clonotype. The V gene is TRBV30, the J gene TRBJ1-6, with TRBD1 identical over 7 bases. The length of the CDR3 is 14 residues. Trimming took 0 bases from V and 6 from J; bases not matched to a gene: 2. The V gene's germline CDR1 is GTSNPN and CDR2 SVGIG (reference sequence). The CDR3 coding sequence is TGTGCCTGGAGTGTACAGGGGAGTAATTCACCCCTCCACTTT. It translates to CAWSVQGSNSPLHF.

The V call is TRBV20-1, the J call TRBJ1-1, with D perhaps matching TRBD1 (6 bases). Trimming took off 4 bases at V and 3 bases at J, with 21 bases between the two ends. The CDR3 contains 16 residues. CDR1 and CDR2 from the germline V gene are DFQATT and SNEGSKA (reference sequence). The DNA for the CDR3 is TGCAGTGCTACTAAATTACAGGGTTTGAAGGACACTGAAGCTTTCTTT. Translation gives CSATKLQGLKDTEAFF.

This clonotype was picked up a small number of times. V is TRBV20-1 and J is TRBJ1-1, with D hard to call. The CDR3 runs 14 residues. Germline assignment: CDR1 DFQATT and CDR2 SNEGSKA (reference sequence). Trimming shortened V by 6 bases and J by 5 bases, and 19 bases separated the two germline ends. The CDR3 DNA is TGCAGTGCAGCGACCGGGCCCCTAGGGACTGAAGCTTTCTTT. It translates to CSAATGPLGTEAFF.

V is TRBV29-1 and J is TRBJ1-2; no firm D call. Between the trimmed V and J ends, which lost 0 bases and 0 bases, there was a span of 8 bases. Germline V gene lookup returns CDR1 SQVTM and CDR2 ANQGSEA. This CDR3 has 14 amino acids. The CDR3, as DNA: TGCAGCGTTGAAGAGGGGTTATCTAACTATGGCTACACCTTC. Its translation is CSVEEGLSNYGYTF.

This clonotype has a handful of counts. Written as DNA, the CDR3 is TGTGCCAGTAGTATATCACCGGCAGGGCCTGGGGCCAACGTCCTGACTTTC. This codes for CASSISPAGPGANVLTF. The chain couples TRBV19 to TRBJ2-6; D is possibly TRBD1 (5 bases). The ends were cut back, 2 bases at V and 2 bases at J, with 13 bases in the middle. This CDR3 spans 17 amino acids. Germline loops: CDR1 LNHDA, CDR2 SQIVND (reference sequence). Full variable domain (missing parts from reference TRBV19 and TRBJ2-6): DGGITQSPKYLFRKEGQNVTLSCEQNLNHDAMYWYRQDPGQGLRLIYYSQIVNDFQKGDIAEGYSVSREKKESFPLTVTSAQKNPTAFYLCASSISPAGPGANVLTFGAGSRLTVL.

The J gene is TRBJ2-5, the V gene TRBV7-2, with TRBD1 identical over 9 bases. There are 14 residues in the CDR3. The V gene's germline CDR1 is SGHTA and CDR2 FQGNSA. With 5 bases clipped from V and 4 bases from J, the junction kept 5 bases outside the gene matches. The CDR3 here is CASSRDRVLETQYF. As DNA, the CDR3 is TGTGCCAGCAGCCGGGACAGGGTATTAGAGACCCAGTACTTC.

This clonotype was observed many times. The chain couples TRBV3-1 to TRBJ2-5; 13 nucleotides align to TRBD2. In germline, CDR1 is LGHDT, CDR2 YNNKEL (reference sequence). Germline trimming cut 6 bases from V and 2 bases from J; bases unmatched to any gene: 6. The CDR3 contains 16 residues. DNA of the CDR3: TGTGCCAGCAGTCCTCCGGGACTAGCGGGGCAAGAGACCCAGTACTTC. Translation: CASSPPGLAGQETQYF.

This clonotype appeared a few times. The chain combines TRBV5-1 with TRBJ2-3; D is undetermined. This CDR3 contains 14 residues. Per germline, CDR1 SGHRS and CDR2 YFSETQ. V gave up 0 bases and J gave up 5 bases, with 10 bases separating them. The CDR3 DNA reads TGCGCCAGCAGCTTGGGTTTAGAAAAAGATACGCAGTATTTT. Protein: CASSLGLEKDTQYF.

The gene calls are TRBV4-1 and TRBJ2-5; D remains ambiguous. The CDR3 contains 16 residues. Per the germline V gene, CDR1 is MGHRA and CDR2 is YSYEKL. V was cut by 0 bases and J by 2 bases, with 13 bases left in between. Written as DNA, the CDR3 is TGCGCCAGCAGCCAAGATGGCTGGGCACCTCAAGAGACCCAGTACTTC. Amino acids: CASSQDGWAPQETQYF.

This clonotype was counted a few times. DNA of the CDR3: TGTGCCAGCAGCCGAATACTAGCGGGGGGAAAAGAGACCCAGTACTTC. Encoded protein: CASSRILAGGKETQYF. The rearrangement joins TRBV7-9 to TRBJ2-5; the match to TRBD2 covers 12 bases. CDR1 and CDR2 (germline): SEHNR, FQNEAQ (reference sequence). The V gene end was trimmed by 5 bases and the J gene end by 3 bases; junction bases not matched to a gene: 7. The CDR3 contains 16 residues.

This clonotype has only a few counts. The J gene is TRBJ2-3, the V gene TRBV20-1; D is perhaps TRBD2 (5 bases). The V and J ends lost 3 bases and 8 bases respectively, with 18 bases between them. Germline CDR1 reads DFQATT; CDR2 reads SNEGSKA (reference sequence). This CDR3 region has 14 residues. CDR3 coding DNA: TGCAGTGCTAGCACTCGGGGTTCAATGTTTACGCAGTATTTT. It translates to CSASTRGSMFTQYF.